The 18 T cell receptor beta chains given below trace back to one sample, sequenced in a study of blood T cells in healthy people across ages. Primers used in a second PCR of roughly 7 to 11 cycles were a sample-barcoded 5' primer and a J-beta primer mix. Each CDR3 protein gets one entry after TCRdb re-called the 5' RACE reads with MiXCR. The repertoire holds about 830,000 distinct CDR3 sequences, with approximately 65% as singletons. What was sequenced was blood. The receptors were gathered from a man aged 25-45 years in good health.

The rearrangement joins TRBV4-1 to TRBJ2-1; a possible D gene is TRBD1 (5 bases). Germline loops: CDR1 MGHRA, CDR2 YSYEKL. V lost 0 bases, J lost 7 bases, and 19 bases lay in between. The CDR3 extends over 17 amino acids. CDR3 coding DNA: TGCGCCAGCAGCCAAGATCCGGGCCAGCCTGGGGCGAATGAGCAGTTCTTC. Translating gives CASSQDPGQPGANEQFF.

The chain combines TRBV10-3 with TRBJ2-5; 8 bases are a match to TRBD1. Germline CDR1 reads ENHRY; CDR2 reads SYGVKD. This CDR3 has 18 amino acids. V dropped 2 bases and J dropped 4; count of bases not matched to a gene: 15. The CDR3 reads CAISEVGRRTGIPETQYF. The CDR3 nucleotides are TGTGCCATCAGTGAGGTGGGAAGGCGGACAGGGATTCCAGAGACCCAGTACTTC.

V gene TRBV29-1 combines with J gene TRBJ2-5, with a weak D call TRBD2 (5 bases). Deletions cut 0 bases from V and 11 bases from J, with 16 bases between. This CDR3 spans 13 amino acids. In germline, CDR1 is SQVTM, CDR2 ANQGSEA. DNA of the CDR3: TGCAGCGTTGAAGAGGGCTTCTTTAGGGAGCAGTACTTC. Its translation: CSVEEGFFREQYF.

V gene TRBV5-1 combines with J gene TRBJ2-5, with D tentatively TRBD1 (5 bases). The J call may be incorrect, as the DNA end agrees better with TRBJ2-7. This CDR3 region has 13 residues. Germline CDR1 is SGHRS and CDR2 is YFSETQ. The DNA for the CDR3 is TGCGCCAGCAGGGCGGCGGCAGGGAACGAGCAGTACTTC. Translation gives CASRAAAGNEQYF.

The rearrangement joins TRBV12-3 or TRBV12-4 to TRBJ1-5; a possible D gene is TRBD1 (5 bases). The V and J ends lost 3 bases and 5 bases respectively, with 11 bases between them. CDR3 length: 14 amino acids. CDR3 in amino acids: CASSFGAGYQPQHF. CDR3 DNA sequence: TGTGCCAGCAGTTTTGGGGCAGGCTATCAGCCCCAGCATTTT.

The rearrangement uses TRBV7-2 and TRBJ2-1; D possibly corresponds to TRBD1 (6 bases). V lost 3 bases and J lost 13, with 19 bases in between. The CDR3 runs 14 residues. CDR1 and CDR2 from the germline V gene are SGHTA and FQGNSA. CDR3 protein: CASSFQQGGETQFF. The CDR3 DNA is TGTGCCAGCAGCTTCCAACAGGGCGGAGAGACCCAGTTCTTC.

This chain connects TRBV4-3 to TRBJ2-5; D unresolved. The V gene lost 0 bases and the J gene lost 5 bases, with 10 bases spanning the gap. Germline V CDR1 and CDR2: LGHNA, YSLEER. This CDR3 contains 14 residues. The CDR3 reads CASSQDMTTETQYF. Written as DNA, the CDR3 is TGCGCCAGCAGCCAAGATATGACAACGGAGACCCAGTACTTC.

The chain couples TRBV20-1 to TRBJ2-7, with TRBD1 identical over 8 bases. Germline assignment: CDR1 DFQATT and CDR2 SNEGSKA (reference sequence). With V trimmed by 2 bases and J by 1 base, 7 bases remained unmatched. The CDR3 length is 15 residues. Written as DNA, the CDR3 is TGCAGTGCTAGATCACGACAGGGGCCTTCCTACGAGCAGTACTTC. Its protein is CSARSRQGPSYEQYF.

This clonotype was seen at least ten times. This chain joins TRBV27 and TRBJ2-5, with TRBD1 matching over 10 bases. The CDR3 extends over 14 amino acids. V trimming: 8 bases; J trimming: 2 bases; junction bases outside the gene matches: 5. Germline lookup yields CDR1 MNHEY and CDR2 SMNVEV (reference sequence). This CDR3 reads CASWTGGGQETQYF. The CDR3, as DNA: TGTGCCAGCTGGACAGGGGGTGGTCAAGAGACCCAGTACTTC.

The chain has TRBV20-1 and TRBJ2-5, with a weak D call TRBD1 (5 bases). Trimming pared 0 bases from V and 1 base from J, leaving 24 bases between. CDR3 length: 19 amino acids. Germline CDR1 is DFQATT and CDR2 is SNEGSKA (reference sequence). The CDR3 DNA follows: TGCAGTGCTAGAGATGGGCAGGGCCAAGTGGACCTAATCCAAGAGACCCAGTACTTC. Protein sequence: CSARDGQGQVDLIQETQYF.

This clonotype has more than one count but fewer than ten. The V call is TRBV12-3 or TRBV12-4, the J call TRBJ1-6, with D hard to call. This CDR3 is built from 12 residues. Trimming took off 5 bases at V and 6 bases at J, with 5 bases between the two ends. In nucleotides, the CDR3 is TGTGCCAGCAGTGACGGTAATTCACCCCTCCACTTT. It is translated as CASSDGNSPLHF.

This clonotype was seen more than once but under ten times. The J gene is TRBJ2-7, the V gene TRBV12-3 or TRBV12-4; 8 positions agree with TRBD2. CDR3 length equals 14 residues. V trimming: 4 bases; J trimming: 9 bases; junction bases outside the gene matches: 11. CDR3 protein: CASSSLQRGSRQYF. Here the CDR3 DNA reads TGTGCCAGCAGTTCCCTCCAGCGGGGGAGCAGGCAGTACTTC.

In its sample, this clonotype was seen once. V usage is TRBV28 and J usage is TRBJ2-1, with TRBD1 matching over 10 bases. V was clipped by 2 bases and J by 4 bases; unmatched bases: 5. The CDR3 runs to 16 residues. Per germline, CDR1 MDHEN and CDR2 SYDVKM. The CDR3 DNA is TGTGCCAGCAGTTTACTGACAGGGGGCGAGTACAATGAGCAGTTCTTC. Translation: CASSLLTGGEYNEQFF.

The chain uses TRBV7-3 and TRBJ1-6, with 9 bases fitting TRBD1. After removal of 4 bases from V and 7 bases from J, the junction contained 5 bases not matched to a gene. CDR3 size: 15 residues. The germline V gene encodes CDR1 SGHTA and CDR2 FQGTGA. CDR3 sequence (DNA): TGTGCCAGCAGCTCGACAGGGGGGAGGAATTCACCCCTCCACTTT. Encoded protein: CASSSTGGRNSPLHF.

V usage is TRBV7-8 and J usage is TRBJ2-1, with D perhaps TRBD1 (6 bases). Germline CDR1 SGHVS, CDR2 FQNEAQ. V was cut by 7 bases and J by 1 base, with 14 bases left in between. The CDR3 is 15 amino acids. The CDR3 is CASTAQGRSYNEQFF. The CDR3 DNA reads as TGTGCCAGCACCGCACAGGGTCGGTCCTACAATGAGCAGTTCTTC.

The rearrangement joins TRBV20-1 to TRBJ2-7, with 7 bases matching TRBD2. CDR1 is DFQATT and CDR2 is SNEGSKA in the germline V gene (reference sequence). This CDR3 contains 12 residues. V lost 3 bases to trimming and J lost 6 bases; unmatched junction nucleotides: 5. This chain's CDR3 is CSARGDYREQYF. The CDR3 DNA is TGCAGTGCTAGGGGGGACTACCGCGAGCAGTACTTC.

The chain employs TRBV20-1 and TRBJ2-1, with 9 positions matching TRBD2. The last part of the DNA fits TRBJ2-7 better; the J call may be wrong. Germline V gene lookup returns CDR1 DFQATT and CDR2 SNEGSKA (reference sequence). This CDR3 comprises 15 residues. CDR3 nucleotide sequence: TGCAGTGCTCCAAATAGCGGGGGCCCCCGGGGCGAGCAGTACTTC. This gives the protein CSAPNSGGPRGEQYF.

The chain carries TRBV12-3 or TRBV12-4 and TRBJ2-2, with D perhaps matching TRBD2 (6 bases). V was trimmed by 6 bases and J by 2 bases, leaving 10 bases between them. This CDR3 comprises 14 residues. This CDR3 reads CASSPGTNTGELFF. The CDR3 nucleotides read TGTGCCAGCAGCCCCGGGACTAACACCGGGGAGCTGTTTTTT.